This record concerns one T cell receptor beta chain sequence. Its specificity is not known. Carrying UMI labels, the TRB cDNA libraries were prepared through 5' RACE. TCRdb reprocessed the 5' RACE reads; each CDR3 protein has one entry and no DNA is given. The specimen's table records around 2,500 distinct CDR3 sequences. This sample is drawn from a study of CXCR3-negative and CXCR3-positive naive CD8 T cells. This CDR3 comprises 15 residues. CDR1 and CDR2 from the germline V gene are SGHAT and FQNNGV. Study results and caveats: Surface CD5 was comparable between naive subsets; TCR strength was inferred from TRB CDR3 properties. Both naive subsets had comparably high diversity; memory CD8+ cells much lower. Memory cells diverged, while naive CXCR3-positive and CXCR3-negative cells had similar TRBV-TRBJ usage. Compared with CXCR3-negative naive cells, CXCR3-positive naive cells showed more hydrophobic TRB CDR3s.

The V call is TRBV11-2, the J call TRBJ2-3; TCRdb's D gene call, TRBD2, goes unchecked for lack of DNA. This clonotype was obtained from a human donor in good health. Some clones in this sample may be carry-over from other donors' samples. Sequencing was carried out using naive CXCR3+ CD8+ T cells from blood. Subset given: CD45RO-CCR7+CD27+CD95- naive CD8+ T cells expressing CXCR3 (TNR3+). CDR3 region: CASSPGLAGVDTQYF.